This TCR beta chain derives from a study of human T cells and chemical hapten exposure. This CDR3 spans 15 amino acids. Trimming took off 1 base at V and 4 bases at J, with 17 bases between the two ends. The germline V gene encodes CDR1 DFQATT and CDR2 SNEGSKA (reference sequence). TCRdb called the RACE reads again in MiXCR, with one record for every CDR3 protein. Of roughly 260,000 distinct CDR3 sequences detected, about 9% appear once; the ten largest clones hold 2% to 2.5%. The time point: pre-sensitization, week 0. The sample's treatment: therapeutic diphenylcyclopropenone sensitization with weekly scalp DPC.

The TCR originated in a woman in her forties with alopecia areata. Some clones in this sample may be carry-over from other donors' samples. This material consisted of whole blood, taken in connection with sensitization to the hapten diphenylcyclopropenone (DPC). This chain uses TRBV20-1 with TRBJ2-7; perhaps TRBD2 as D (6 bases). CDR3 loop: CSARGISGDRYEQYF. CDR3 nucleotide sequence: TGCAGTGCTAGAGGGATTAGCGGAGACCGGTACGAGCAGTACTTC.